A single sample is the source of the 22 T cell receptor beta chains below, sequenced in a study of CD8 T cells in ankylosing spondylitis. Study-wide points: Seemingly characteristic of ankylosing spondylitis blood was a TCR beta motif consisting of about 8 highly homologous variants.

Antigens for these TCRs are unknown. TCRdb ran MiXCR on the 5' RACE reads and lists one entry per CDR3 protein. The table lists 390,000 or so distinct CDR3 sequences, around 22% of them singletons, with about 15% in the top ten. The sequencing sample was made of blood, either unsorted or a sorted T cell fraction (not recorded which). Receptor source: a male donor with ankylosing spondylitis.

This chain connects TRBV5-1 to TRBJ2-2, with 9 bases lining up with TRBD1. CDR1 is SGHRS and CDR2 is YFSETQ in the germline V gene. With V trimmed by 5 bases and J by 2 bases, 7 bases remained unmatched. The CDR3 has 16 residues. CDR3 coding DNA: TGCGCCAGCAGTTCCCTGGGACAGGGTAACACCGGGGAGCTGTTTTTT. Protein sequence: CASSSLGQGNTGELFF.

The sample holds a few counts of this clonotype. This chain connects TRBV20-1 to TRBJ2-5; the match to TRBD2 covers 11 bases. This CDR3 is built from 15 residues. Looked up from germline, CDR1 is DFQATT and CDR2 is SNEGSKA (reference sequence). Trimming removed 3 bases from V and 4 bases from J; junction bases left unmatched: 7. The CDR3 region has the DNA TGCAGTGCTAGTGGGGTAGGACTAGCGGGAGAGACCCAGTACTTC. Residues: CSASGVGLAGETQYF.

The chain has TRBV7-3 and TRBJ1-3; D is uncertain. Trimming removed 1 base from V and 0 bases from J, with 10 bases in between. CDR1 is SGHTA and CDR2 is FQGTGA in the germline V gene. The CDR3 has 16 amino acids. The DNA of the CDR3 is TGTGCCAGCAGCTTAAATGACCTAGGCTCTGGAAACACCATATATTTT. Translating it yields CASSLNDLGSGNTIYF.

This clonotype was recorded many times. The V and J genes are TRBV29-1 and TRBJ2-7, with 7 bases matching TRBD2. CDR1 is SQVTM, CDR2 ANQGSEA, per germline. The CDR3 is made up of 11 amino acids. The junction had 0 bases not matched to a gene; V was cut back by 4 bases and J by 3 bases. The CDR3 sequence: CSVGDYYEQYF. Here the CDR3 DNA reads TGCAGCGTTGGGGACTACTACGAGCAGTACTTC.

The chain recombines TRBV11-3 with TRBJ2-1; 10 bases are a match to TRBD2. V dropped 5 bases and J dropped 5; count of bases not matched to a gene: 6. This CDR3 is 15 amino acids long. Germline V gene data show CDR1 as SGHNT and CDR2 as YENEEA. CDR3 loop: CASSPGLAENNEQFF. The CDR3 bases are TGTGCCAGCAGCCCCGGACTAGCGGAAAACAATGAGCAGTTCTTC.

In this sample, this clonotype turned up a few times. The rearrangement joins TRBV10-2 to TRBJ1-1; tentative D call: TRBD1 (6 bases). Germline loops: CDR1 WSHSY, CDR2 SAAADI. Trimming took 2 bases from V and 6 from J, leaving 19 bases between them. The CDR3 is 16 residues long. CDR3 coding DNA: TGCGCCAGCAGTGAGCCAGGGGCGACAGGAGGCGCTGAAGCTTTCTTT. Residues: CASSEPGATGGAEAFF.

This clonotype appeared a few times. V and J are TRBV25-1 and TRBJ2-1; 11 bases fit TRBD1. Trimming cost V 5 bases and J 9 bases; bases outside gene matches: 9. CDR1 is MGHDK, CDR2 SYGVNS, per germline. This CDR3 is 15 amino acids long. CDR3 loop: CASSNPGQGVGEQFF. CDR3 sequence (DNA): TGTGCCAGCAGTAACCCGGGACAGGGGGTAGGTGAGCAGTTCTTC.

The chain uses TRBV6-5 and TRBJ2-1; TRBD2 aligns across 12 bases. The CDR3 has 17 residues. V shed 0 bases, J shed 5 bases, and the junction held 5 bases outside the gene matches. Germline V gives CDR1 MNHEY, CDR2 SVGAGI. This CDR3 reads CASSYSPSGRGNNEQFF. CDR3 nucleotide sequence: TGTGCCAGCAGTTACTCCCCTAGCGGGAGGGGAAACAATGAGCAGTTCTTC.

The chain employs TRBV11-2 and TRBJ2-3, with D perhaps TRBD2 (6 bases). V gave up 5 bases and J gave up 2 bases, with 14 bases separating them. The germline V gene encodes CDR1 SGHAT and CDR2 FQNNGV. This CDR3 spans 15 amino acids. The CDR3 DNA is TGTGCCAGCAGCCCCCGGGGGACCCTCACAGATACGCAGTATTTT. Amino acids: CASSPRGTLTDTQYF.

This clonotype was seen more than once but under ten times. The V gene is TRBV11-2, the J gene TRBJ1-6; 8 positions agree with TRBD1. The J segment lost 10 bases and the V segment lost 2 bases, leaving 10 bases of the junction unmatched. The germline V gene encodes CDR1 SGHAT and CDR2 FQNNGV. The CDR3 totals 16 residues. The CDR3 loop is CASSLSSQGAGSPLHF. CDR3 nucleotides: TGTGCCAGCAGCTTAAGTAGCCAGGGGGCAGGGTCACCCCTCCACTTT.

This clonotype was observed a few times. The chain combines TRBV11-2 with TRBJ2-1; D gene unclear. Germline lookup yields CDR1 SGHAT and CDR2 FQNNGV. The CDR3 is 17 amino acids. The V end was cut by 1 base, the J end by 3 bases, with 16 bases between. The CDR3 sequence is CASSLVGTSWGYNEQFF. The CDR3 DNA sequence: TGTGCCAGCAGCTTAGTGGGTACGTCCTGGGGCTACAATGAGCAGTTCTTC. Full variable domain (missing parts from reference TRBV11-2 and TRBJ2-1): EAGVAQSPRYKIIEKRQSVAFWCNPISGHATLYWYQQILGQGPKLLIQFQNNGVVDDSQLPKDRFSAERLKGVDSTLKIQPAKLEDSAVYLCASSLVGTSWGYNEQFFGPGTRLTVL.

This clonotype was found a few times. The chain recombines TRBV23-1 with TRBJ2-7; D might be TRBD1 or TRBD2, each matching 5 bases. TRBV23-1 is assigned to the ORF class and has an uncertain function. There are 14 residues in the CDR3. V lost 4 bases to trimming and J lost 2 bases, with 12 bases between them. CDR3 nucleotides: TGCGCCAGCAGTCTACAGCAGGGACCCTACGAGCAGTACTTC. Translated: CASSLQQGPYEQYF.

The chain uses TRBV5-1 and TRBJ2-3, with TRBD2 matching 7 bases. The CDR3 covers 16 residues. The ends lost 0 bases at V and 3 bases at J; junction bases unmatched: 7. Germline V gene sequence: CDR1 SGHRS, CDR2 YFSETQ. As DNA, the CDR3 is TGCGCCAGCAGCTTGGGGGGACTAAAATATACAGATACGCAGTATTTT. The encoded protein is CASSLGGLKYTDTQYF. Supplemented by reference TRBV5-1 and TRBJ2-3, the full variable domain reads KAGVTQTPRYLIKTRGQQVTLSCSPISGHRSVSWYQQTPGQGLQFLFEYFSETQRNKGNFPGRFSGRQFSNSRSEMNVSTLELGDSALYLCASSLGGLKYTDTQYFGPGTRLTVL.

This clonotype occurred a few times. The chain joins TRBV5-1 to TRBJ1-1; the D is unclear. The CDR3 totals 13 residues. The V and J ends lost 2 bases and 5 bases respectively, with 10 bases between them. Germline V gene lookup returns CDR1 SGHRS and CDR2 YFSETQ. This CDR3 reads CASSFWEDTEAFF. The CDR3 DNA follows: TGCGCCAGCAGCTTCTGGGAGGATACTGAAGCTTTCTTT.

In its sample, this clonotype was seen a few times. V is TRBV10-3 and J is TRBJ1-5; D remains unclear. CDR3 length: 14 residues. The germline V and J ends were trimmed by 3 bases and 0 bases, with 6 bases remaining between them. In germline, CDR1 is ENHRY, CDR2 SYGVKD. The DNA for the CDR3 is TGTGCCATCAGTGATACGTTTAGCAATCAGCCCCAGCATTTT. It translates to CAISDTFSNQPQHF.

This clonotype was observed a handful of times. V is TRBV5-1 and J is TRBJ2-1, with 7 bases matching TRBD1. The CDR3 has 15 residues. Germline V gene lookup returns CDR1 SGHRS and CDR2 YFSETQ. V was clipped by 4 bases and J by 5 bases; unmatched bases: 9. The CDR3 DNA is TGCGCCAGCAGCCTACAGGGGTTCGGAGACAATGAGCAGTTCTTC. Its protein product is CASSLQGFGDNEQFF.

Comments on this clonotype: A much larger clone lies one base from this, so it may be a read error. The chain links TRBV3-1 to TRBJ1-1; D is unclear. With 5 bases removed from V and 6 bases from J, the gap between germline ends came to 13 bases. Germline loops: CDR1 LGHDT, CDR2 YNNKEL (reference sequence). The CDR3 consists of 13 residues. The CDR3 loop is CASSEVRGSEAFF. CDR3 in DNA: TGTGCCAGCAGCGAAGTGCGGGGATCTGAAGCTTTCTTT.

This clonotype was seen a handful of times. The chain combines TRBV6-1 with TRBJ1-1; D is perhaps TRBD1 (6 bases). This CDR3 is 15 amino acids long. In germline, CDR1 is MNHNS, CDR2 SASEGT. With 5 bases removed from V and 5 bases from J, the gap between germline ends came to 18 bases. DNA of the CDR3: TGTGCCAGCAGTCCCCACACGGGCAGGGGTACTGAAGCTTTCTTT. This translates into CASSPHTGRGTEAFF.

The table lists this clonotype with a few counts. The chain couples TRBV12-3 or TRBV12-4 to TRBJ2-4; 10 bases align to TRBD1. CDR3 length equals 13 residues. J gave up 7 bases and V 4 bases, and 1 base lay outside the gene matches. The CDR3, as DNA: TGTGCCAGCAGTTCGGACAGGGGGAACATTCAGTACTTC. Translation: CASSSDRGNIQYF.

The sample holds a few counts of this clonotype. The chain is built from TRBV7-9 and TRBJ2-1; no definite D call. The CDR3 has 15 residues. The V end lost 5 bases, the J end lost 5 bases, and 16 bases lay between the germline ends. Germline-derived CDR1 and CDR2 are SEHNR and FQNEAQ (reference sequence). CDR3 nucleotide sequence: TGTGCCAGCAGCGCCGAGGCTCCCATAGACAATGAGCAGTTCTTC. This encodes CASSAEAPIDNEQFF.

This chain links TRBV7-9 with TRBJ2-7; D is unclear. V dropped 4 bases and J dropped 5 bases, with 15 bases sitting between them. Germline assignment: CDR1 SEHNR and CDR2 FQNEAQ (reference sequence). The CDR3 is 14 amino acids. The CDR3, as DNA: TGTGCCAGCAGCTCGCCCCGCTTGGGGAACGAGCAGTACTTC. Its protein product is CASSSPRLGNEQYF.

The CDR3: CSARFSGRAGTGELFF. The CDR3 DNA is TGCAGTGCTAGATTTAGCGGGAGGGCGGGAACCGGGGAGCTGTTTTTT. The chain combines TRBV20-1 with TRBJ2-2; 11 bases match TRBD2. CDR1 DFQATT and CDR2 SNEGSKA come from the germline V gene (reference sequence). V shed 2 bases, J shed 5 bases, and the junction held 7 bases outside the gene matches. The CDR3 spans 16 residues.